This T cell receptor (beta chain) was identified in a study of spatial heterogeneity in lung cancer. Germline loops: CDR1 MNHNY, CDR2 SVGAGI (reference sequence). The CDR3 consists of 14 residues. V was trimmed by 6 bases and J by 4 bases, leaving 15 bases between them. This clonotype was counted a few times. The size of this beta chain means little, since it is a stray read in a library made for alpha chains. TCR cDNA molecules were tagged individually, and each one carried a unique molecular identifier. MiXCR, run by TCRdb on the 5' RACE reads, gives a single entry per CDR3 protein. Among several thousand distinct CDR3 sequences listed, approximately 53% were seen once. Time point indicated: sample taken at primary tumor resection. Unsorted whole RNA samples from tumor, nontumor lung or frozen PBMC were sequenced. Samples were obtained from roughly 65 donors, all untreated early-stage non-small cell lung cancer patients.

The sequences come from PBMCs, collected at surgery. J is TRBJ2-5 and V is TRBV6-6, with D possibly matching TRBD1 (7 bases). This receptor was taken from a female donor with early-stage non-small cell lung cancer. In nucleotides, the CDR3 is TGTGCCAGCAGGGATACAGGGGAGGTAGAGACCCAGTACTTC. This encodes CASRDTGEVETQYF.